The 13 T cell receptor beta chains below all came from one sample that was sequenced in a study of T cells in Graves' hyperthyroidism and ophthalmopathy. The investigators amplified TCR beta CDR3 regions from RNA transcripts. First-round RT-PCR of the TCR CDR3 relied on the HTBI primer set. Each CDR3 protein is one row after TCRdb ran MiXCR on the multiplex PCR reads. The table lists approximately 700,000 distinct CDR3 sequences, roughly 45% of them singletons. Sequenced: peripheral blood or thyroid tissue (not recorded which). The receptors originated from an adult man with Graves' disease, either hyperthyroidism or ophthalmopathy (not recorded which).

J is TRBJ1-2 and V is TRBV2, with a weak D call TRBD1 (5 bases). Germline lookup yields CDR1 SNHLY and CDR2 FYNNEI. The V end lost 5 bases, the J end lost 7 bases, and 14 bases lay between the germline ends. CDR3 length: 13 residues. CDR3 in DNA: TGTGCCAGCAGTCGGCAGGGAAACGGTGGCTACACCTTC. It yields the protein CASSRQGNGGYTF.

This clonotype has at least ten counts. V is TRBV29-1 and J is TRBJ2-7; 9 positions match TRBD2. V shed 5 bases and J 5 bases; nucleotides not matched to a gene: 7. The CDR3 sequence is 13 residues long. Germline V gene data show CDR1 as SQVTM and CDR2 as ANQGSEA. The DNA for the CDR3 is TGCAGCGTTAGGCTAGCGGGATCCAACGAGCAGTACTTC. Its protein is CSVRLAGSNEQYF.

The sample holds a few counts of this clonotype. The V and J genes are TRBV7-2 and TRBJ1-4; D not resolved. The CDR3 sequence is 17 residues long. The V and J ends lost 1 base and 0 bases respectively, with 12 bases between them. Germline loops: CDR1 SGHTA, CDR2 FQGNSA. The CDR3 nucleotides read TGTGCCAGCAGCTTAGAAGTAGGAAGCGCAACTAATGAAAAACTGTTTTTT. Its protein is CASSLEVGSATNEKLFF.

This clonotype occurred many times. V usage is TRBV10-3 and J usage is TRBJ1-3; D may be TRBD1 (6 bases). CDR1 ENHRY and CDR2 SYGVKD come from the germline V gene. The CDR3 is 13 residues long. Trimming left V 8 bases short and J 8 bases short, with 16 bases between. The DNA for the CDR3 is TGTGCCATCCGAACAGGGCGGGAGGACACCATATATTTT. Its protein product is CAIRTGREDTIYF.

The J gene is TRBJ1-2, the V gene TRBV5-5, with D tentatively TRBD1 (5 bases). Trimming took off 0 bases at V and 10 bases at J, with 16 bases between the two ends. Germline CDR1 is SGHKS and CDR2 is YYEKEE (reference sequence). The CDR3 totals 14 residues. The CDR3 is CASSLVGQGNVYTF. The CDR3 nucleotides read TGTGCCAGCAGCTTGGTTGGTCAGGGTAATGTCTACACCTTC.

The chain links TRBV7-2 to TRBJ2-7; the D gene is possibly TRBD2 (6 bases). V lost 2 bases and J lost 0, with 11 bases in between. In germline, CDR1 is SGHTA, CDR2 FQGNSA. There are 15 residues in the CDR3. The CDR3 sequence is CASSLSSGPSYEQYF. For the CDR3, the DNA is TGTGCCAGCAGCTTAAGTAGCGGTCCCTCCTACGAGCAGTACTTC.

This clonotype has at least ten counts. For the CDR3, the DNA is TGTGCCAGCAGCCACCAGGGAAGCTACGAGCAGTACTTC. This sequence encodes CASSHQGSYEQYF. The genes are TRBV14 and TRBJ2-7, with a tentative D call TRBD1 (5 bases). The V gene lost 3 bases and the J gene lost 3 bases, with 9 bases spanning the gap. CDR1 and CDR2 (germline): SGHDN, FVKESK. This CDR3 has 13 amino acids.

A remark on this clonotype: This could be a read error, since a much larger clone is one nucleotide away. The chain uses TRBV20-1 and TRBJ2-7; 7 nucleotides match TRBD1. Trimming removed 3 bases from V and 5 bases from J; junction bases left unmatched: 1. Germline lookup yields CDR1 DFQATT and CDR2 SNEGSKA (reference sequence). The CDR3 runs to 11 residues. The CDR3, as DNA: TGCAGTGCTAGCGACAGGGACGAGCAGTACTTC. Protein sequence: CSASDRDEQYF.

This chain uses TRBV19 with TRBJ1-5; D not certain. Per germline, CDR1 LNHDA and CDR2 SQIVND (reference sequence). Trimming took off 7 bases at V and 2 bases at J, with 9 bases between the two ends. This CDR3 is 13 amino acids long. The CDR3: CASTGRRNQPQHF. The CDR3 DNA is TGTGCCAGTACCGGACGGCGCAATCAGCCCCAGCATTTT.

For the CDR3, the DNA is TGCAGCGTTTTATCAGGGGGGGACTATGGCTACACCTTC. Amino acids: CSVLSGGDYGYTF. The chain joins TRBV29-1 to TRBJ1-2; TRBD1 aligns across 7 bases. Germline trimming cut 5 bases from V and 3 bases from J; bases unmatched to any gene: 6. Per germline, CDR1 SQVTM and CDR2 ANQGSEA. The CDR3 extends over 13 amino acids.

This clonotype occurred a few times. V and J are TRBV19 and TRBJ1-5; tentatively, D is TRBD1 (5 bases). This CDR3 contains 14 residues. V was shortened by 5 bases and J by 8 bases, with 16 bases between the two germline ends. Germline V gene sequence: CDR1 LNHDA, CDR2 SQIVND (reference sequence). The CDR3 DNA reads as TGTGCCAGTAGTCTCAGACAGCTGCTGGAGCCCCAGCATTTT. Protein product: CASSLRQLLEPQHF.

This clonotype was observed at least ten times. This chain links TRBV10-3 with TRBJ2-5; 11 bases map to TRBD2. The germline V gene encodes CDR1 ENHRY and CDR2 SYGVKD. With V trimmed by 4 bases and J by 1 base, 5 bases remained unmatched. The CDR3 is 16 amino acids. CDR3 nucleotide sequence: TGTGCCATCAGTGTTTTAGCGGGAGGGCCCCAAGAGACCCAGTACTTC. This translates into CAISVLAGGPQETQYF.

This clonotype has a handful of counts. The V call is TRBV11-2, the J call TRBJ1-4, with a tentative D call TRBD1 (5 bases). Germline CDR1 and CDR2: SGHAT and FQNNGV. V was cut by 4 bases and J by 2 bases, with 8 bases left in between. This CDR3 comprises 14 residues. The CDR3 is CASSWTTTNEKLFF. The CDR3 bases are TGTGCCAGCAGCTGGACAACGACTAATGAAAAACTGTTTTTT.